This T cell receptor (beta chain) was recovered during a study of control samples from healthy donors and cancer patients. Generated by immunoSEQ multiplex PCR, the TCRdb table keeps only in-frame clones and is missing some. Seen here are some 120,000 clones, around 87% observed once, and the top ten hold approximately 1.1%. Trimming cost V 3 bases and J 10 bases; bases outside gene matches: 9. Germline CDR1 LNHDA, CDR2 SQIVND (reference sequence). This CDR3 comprises 14 residues. Source material: PBMCs. The sequence was collected from a woman aged 45-65 years with colorectal cancer. This chain connects TRBV19 to TRBJ2-1, with TRBD2 matching 7 bases. The CDR3 loop is CASSIRREMNEQFF. CDR3 DNA: TGTGCCAGTAGTATTAGGCGGGAGATGAACGAGCAGTTCTTC.